A selection of T cell receptor beta chains follows, all from one sample in a study of healthy donors' naive CD4 and CD8 T cells. TCRdb re-derived calls from the reads in MiXCR, one entry per CDR3 protein. The sample holds 150,000 to 200,000 distinct CDR3 sequences, under 85% seen once. The sequencing sample was made of naive CD4+ and CD8+ T cells sorted from blood, pooled from several donors. The receptors derive from a pool of human donors in good health; the sample pools cells from several healthy donors. CDR3s include the opening cysteine and the closing phenylalanine or tryptophan. A D gene is named only where the DNA matches it firmly. Clone size is not always given. Where it is, it says once, few, many or a class for expanded clones.

TRBV29-1	TRBJ2-7	TRBD2	once	CSVMTSGPFQQYF	TGCAGCGTTATGACTAGCGGCCCTTTCCAGCAGTACTTC
TRBV29-1	TRBJ2-1	TRBD2	NA	CSVEDGLAANEQFF	TGCAGCGTTGAAGACGGACTAGCGGCCAATGAGCAGTTCTTC
TRBV15	TRBJ1-1	TRBD1	NA	CATNEDRGGTEAFF	TGTGCCACCAACGAAGACAGGGGAGGTACTGAAGCTTTCTTT
TRBV6-5	TRBJ1-2	NA	NA	CASSWTGGKTNYGYTF	TGTGCCAGCAGTTGGACGGGGGGGAAGACTAACTATGGCTACACCTTC
TRBV29-1	TRBJ1-2	NA	few	CSVDSSPNYGYTF	TGCAGCGTTGATTCTAGCCCGAACTATGGCTACACCTTC
TRBV6-2/TRBV6-3	TRBJ2-4	NA	NA	CASSYNVYVSFGNIQYF	TGTGCCAGCAGTTATAACGTGTATGTGTCATTTGGAAACATTCAGTACTTC
TRBV19	TRBJ1-2	NA	NA	CASSPGNYGYGYTF	TGTGCCAGCTCTCCAGGGAATTACGGCTATGGCTACACCTTC
TRBV29-1	TRBJ2-7	NA	NA	CSVVVQGPYEQYF	TGCAGCGTTGTGGTCCAGGGACCCTACGAGCAGTACTTC
TRBV20-1	TRBJ2-5	NA	NA	CSAREMGSWETQYF	TGCAGTGCTAGAGAGATGGGGTCATGGGAGACCCAGTACTTC
TRBV12-3/TRBV12-4	TRBJ2-5	TRBD1	once	CASRNRDRLQETQYF	TGTGCCAGCAGAAACCGGGACAGGTTACAAGAGACCCAGTACTTC
TRBV29-1	TRBJ2-7	NA	few	CSVVETGEQYF	TGCAGCGTTGTTGAGACAGGCGAGCAGTACTTC
TRBV4-2	TRBJ2-3	TRBD1	NA	CASSQESPDRVDTQYF	TGTGCCAGCAGCCAAGAATCCCCGGACAGGGTGGATACGCAGTATTTT
TRBV6-5	TRBJ1-2	NA	once	CASQDARDSANYGYTF	TGTGCCAGCCAGGACGCTAGGGACTCAGCTAACTATGGCTACACCTTC
TRBV12-3/TRBV12-4	TRBJ1-5	NA	NA	CASSPEGTLDSNQPQHF	TGTGCCAGCAGTCCCGAGGGGACGTTAGATAGCAATCAGCCCCAGCATTTT
TRBV5-6	TRBJ2-3	NA	NA	CASRLAYRADTQYF	TGTGCCAGCAGGTTGGCATACAGGGCAGATACGCAGTATTTT
TRBV5-6	TRBJ2-7	NA	NA	CASSWNTGLDSYEQYF	TGTGCCAGCAGCTGGAACACTGGGCTTGACTCCTACGAGCAGTACTTC
TRBV5-6	TRBJ1-2	NA	NA	CASSGRSEYGYTF	TGTGCCAGCAGCGGAAGGAGCGAGTATGGCTACACCTTC
TRBV10-3	TRBJ1-1	NA	NA	CAISDLGNTEAFF	TGTGCCATCAGTGACCTGGGGAACACTGAAGCTTTCTTT